The 5 T cell receptor beta chains in this list originate from one sample, sequenced in a study of OX40 agonist ivuxolimab in advanced cancers. TCRdb keeps only in-frame clones here, not all; method: immunoSEQ multiplex PCR. The data hold 50,000 to 65,000 clones, with over 90% observed a single time. The input for sequencing was CD4+ or CD8+ T cells sorted from blood, taken in a trial of the OX40 agonist ivuxolimab. These receptors were taken from an adult with an advanced solid tumor such as melanoma, head and neck, liver or kidney cancer.

CDR3 residues: CASSFVGGTEAFF. The CDR3 DNA reads as TGTGCCAGCAGTTTCGTCGGGGGGACTGAAGCTTTCTTT. The rearrangement uses TRBV28 and TRBJ1-1; the D gene is possibly TRBD1 (5 bases). The CDR3 totals 13 residues. V lost 3 bases to trimming and J lost 5 bases, with 10 bases between them. CDR1 is MDHEN, CDR2 SYDVKM, per germline.

The J gene is TRBJ2-5, the V gene TRBV5-1, with TRBD2 matching over 15 bases. Germline V gives CDR1 SGHRS, CDR2 YFSETQ. The CDR3 has 15 residues. After removal of 3 bases from V and 5 bases from J, the junction contained 2 bases not matched to a gene. The CDR3 is CASSSGTSGRETQYF. As DNA, the CDR3 is TGCGCCAGCAGCTCGGGGACTAGCGGGAGGGAGACCCAGTACTTC.

The chain joins TRBV7-6 to TRBJ1-5; perhaps TRBD1 as D (5 bases). CDR1 SGHVS and CDR2 FNYEAQ come from the germline V gene. With 7 bases removed from V and 0 bases from J, the gap between germline ends came to 22 bases. The CDR3 extends over 18 amino acids. The CDR3: CASIRTGAGKYSNQPQHF. In DNA, the CDR3 is TGTGCCAGCATCCGAACCGGGGCAGGCAAATATAGCAATCAGCCCCAGCATTTT.

The chain uses TRBV6-5 and TRBJ2-7; D could derive from TRBD1 or TRBD2 (5 bases each). The CDR3 runs 12 residues. Trimming left V 5 bases short and J 12 bases short, with 17 bases between. Germline CDR1 reads MNHEY; CDR2 reads SVGAGI. As DNA, the CDR3 is TGTGCCAGCAGTACGAACTGGGGGTTCCCGTACTTC. Translated: CASSTNWGFPYF.

This clone has just a few counts. The rearrangement joins TRBV13 to TRBJ1-2; TRBD1 is a possible D gene (6 bases). The V gene's germline CDR1 is PRHDT and CDR2 FYEKMQ (reference sequence). The CDR3 is made up of 15 amino acids. V shed 4 bases and J shed 4 bases, with 16 bases lying between them. The CDR3 coding sequence is TGTGCCAGCAGCTCCATAAGGACAGATTTCTATGGCTACACCTTC. It yields the protein CASSSIRTDFYGYTF. Full variable domain (remainder filled in from reference TRBV13 and TRBJ1-2): AAGVIQSPRHLIKEKRETATLKCYPIPRHDTVYWYQQGPGQDPQFLISFYEKMQSDKGSIPDRFSAQQFSDYHSELNMSSLELGDSALYFCASSSIRTDFYGYTFGSGTRLTVV.